A selection of T cell receptor beta chains follows, all from one sample in a study of response to subunit inactivated influenza vaccine. Using its own MiXCR run on the RT-PCR reads, TCRdb lists one record per CDR3 protein. The data hold more than 550,000 distinct CDR3 sequences, with about 11% observed a single time. Specimen: PBMCs from blood, collected on the day of vaccination. These receptors were taken from a man in his forties or fifties who received an inactivated influenza vaccine. Each CDR3 is given with its conserved first and last residue. A D gene is named only where the DNA matches it firmly. Where a row states a size, it is once, few, many or the class of an expanded clone; other rows omit it.

J	V	size	D	DNA	CDR3
TRBJ2-5	TRBV28	once	.	TGTGCCAGCACCCCGTTGGGGGTGTGGGAGACCCAGTACTTC	CASTPLGVWETQYF
TRBJ2-1	TRBV2	.	TRBD2	TGTGCCAGCGACACAGAACCGGGACTAGCGGACAATGAGCAGTTCTTC	CASDTEPGLADNEQFF
TRBJ1-3	TRBV28	many	.	TGTGCCAGCAGTCCCCCGGGGGAGGATGGAAACACCATATATTTT	CASSPPGEDGNTIYF
TRBJ1-5	TRBV27	many	.	TGTGCCAGCAAGGGGGATAGCAATCAGCCCCAGCATTTT	CASKGDSNQPQHF
TRBJ1-1	TRBV12-3/TRBV12-4	many	.	TGTGCCAGCAGAATTATTCGGGTGAACACTGAAGCTTTCTTT	CASRIIRVNTEAFF
TRBJ1-2	TRBV11-2	few	TRBD1	TGTGCCAGCAGCTTAGCCAGGGGGCAATATGGCTACACCTTC	CASSLARGQYGYTF
TRBJ2-3	TRBV14	.	.	TGTGCCAGCAGCCAAGCGAGGACAGATACGCAGTATTTT	CASSQARTDTQYF
TRBJ2-7	TRBV6-1	.	TRBD2	TGTGCCAGCAGCAGGGGGGCTAGCGGGAGCGGTACGGGTTACGAGCAGTACTTC	CASSRGASGSGTGYEQYF
TRBJ2-7	TRBV29-1	many	TRBD1	TGCAGCGTCAGCAAACCGGGACAGGGCCTCTCCTACGAGCAGTACTTC	CSVSKPGQGLSYEQYF
TRBJ2-2	TRBV20-1	few	.	TGCAGTGCTAGTTCGGCAGCCACCGGGGAGCTGTTTTTT	CSASSAATGELFF
TRBJ2-1	TRBV7-9	.	TRBD1	TGTGCCAGCAGCTTCCGAACAGGGGGATACAATGAGCAGTTCTTC	CASSFRTGGYNEQFF
TRBJ2-2	TRBV5-1	few	TRBD2	TGCGCCAGCAAACGCCTAGCGGAAAACACCGGGGAGCTGTTTTTT	CASKRLAENTGELFF
TRBJ2-5	TRBV5-1	.	.	TGCGCCAGCAGCGAGGGCCACCAAGAGACCCAGTACTTC	CASSEGHQETQYF
TRBJ2-1	TRBV4-3	.	TRBD2	TGCGCCAGCAGCCAACCGGGACTAGCGGGAGTATATGAGCAGTTCTTC	CASSQPGLAGVYEQFF
TRBJ2-3	TRBV7-2	few	.	TGTGCCAGCCGGGAACTCACAGATACGCAGTATTTT	CASRELTDTQYF
TRBJ2-7	TRBV7-9	.	TRBD2	TGTGCCAGCAGTCATAATACGGGACTAGAGGCGCTCGAGCAGTACTTC	CASSHNTGLEALEQYF
TRBJ1-2	TRBV3-1	many	TRBD1	TGTGCCAGCAGCCAAGATCACGGGGGACAGGTCTACAACTATGGCTACACCTTC	CASSQDHGGQVYNYGYTF
TRBJ2-1	TRBV10-3	.	TRBD1	TGTGCCATCAGTGGACAGGGGGCGAGAGTGGACTCCTACAATGAGCAGTTCTTC	CAISGQGARVDSYNEQFF
TRBJ2-5	TRBV7-8	few	TRBD2	TGTGCCAGCAGCTTAGATCCTAGCGGGGGTCGTCAAGAGACCCAGTACTTC	CASSLDPSGGRQETQYF
TRBJ1-1	TRBV4-1	few	.	TGCGCCAGCAGCCAACAGTTGAACACTGAAGCTTTCTTT	CASSQQLNTEAFF
TRBJ2-2	TRBV12-3/TRBV12-4	many	.	TGTGCCAGCAGGACAACAGGGTCCGGCGGGGAGCTGTTTTTT	CASRTTGSGGELFF
TRBJ2-1	TRBV4-2	few	TRBD2	TGTGCCAGCAGCCACGGCGGGGGGGGTGGCAATGAGCAGTTCTTC	CASSHGGGGGNEQFF